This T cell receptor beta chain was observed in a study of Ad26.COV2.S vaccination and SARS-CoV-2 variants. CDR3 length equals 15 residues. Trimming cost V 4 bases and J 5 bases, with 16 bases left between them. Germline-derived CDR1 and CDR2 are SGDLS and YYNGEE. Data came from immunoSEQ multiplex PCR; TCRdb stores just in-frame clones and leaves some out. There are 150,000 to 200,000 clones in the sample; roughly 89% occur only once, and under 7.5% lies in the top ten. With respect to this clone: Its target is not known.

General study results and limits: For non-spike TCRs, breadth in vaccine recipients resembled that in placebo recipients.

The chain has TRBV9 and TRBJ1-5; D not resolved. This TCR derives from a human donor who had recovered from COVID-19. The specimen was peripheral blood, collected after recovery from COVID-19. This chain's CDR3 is CASSPRGGDDQPQHF. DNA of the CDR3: TGTGCCAGCAGCCCGCGGGGAGGAGACGATCAGCCCCAGCATTTT.